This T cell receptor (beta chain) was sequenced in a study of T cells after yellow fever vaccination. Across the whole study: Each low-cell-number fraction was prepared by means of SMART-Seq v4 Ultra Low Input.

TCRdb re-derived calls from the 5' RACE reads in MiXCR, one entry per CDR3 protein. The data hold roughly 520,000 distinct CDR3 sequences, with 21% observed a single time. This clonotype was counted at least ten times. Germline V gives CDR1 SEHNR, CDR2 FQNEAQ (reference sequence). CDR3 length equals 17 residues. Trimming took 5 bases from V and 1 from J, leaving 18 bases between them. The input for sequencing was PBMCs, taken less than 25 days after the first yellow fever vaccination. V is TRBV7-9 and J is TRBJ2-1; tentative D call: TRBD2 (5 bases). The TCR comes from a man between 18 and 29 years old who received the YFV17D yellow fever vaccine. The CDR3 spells CASSPPPRAVSYNEQFF. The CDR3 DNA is TGTGCCAGCAGCCCCCCTCCGAGGGCGGTTTCCTACAATGAGCAGTTCTTC.